This T cell receptor (beta chain) stems from a study of human T cells and chemical hapten exposure (dated by TCRdb to the early 2020s). Notes on the research overall: For sensitization, 2% DPC in acetone was applied to a 2 cm by 2 cm area of upper inner arm skin. Throughout the study period of around 24 weeks, patients also received therapeutic DPC doses to the scalp every week. Patch testing on the upper back used Finn chambers containing 0.01% DPC, with scoring done after 6 days according to International Contact Dermatitis Research Group standards. Alopecia areata with under or over 50% scalp involvement, alopecia totalis and alopecia universalis were represented in the patient cohort, which was mostly female. Libraries were pooled for sequencing, and variation in per-sample TCR yields was attributed mainly to small differences in library volumes within the pool. The study tracked peripheral blood TCR repertoire changes in vivo during primary and secondary sensitization to the hapten diphenylcyclopropenone (DPC) in alopecia patients. Blood was sampled from patients pre-sensitization (week 0) and at 2, 6 and about 24 weeks after DPC sensitization. Blood for TCR sequencing was provided by twenty-nine alopecia patients at one to four time points (pre-sensitization, 2, 6 and 24 weeks). The research as a whole found: DPC sensitization did not change the number of TCRs with a frequency above 1 in 1000, and there was no evidence of changes in global repertoire structure. Compared with pre-sensitization or healthy control sets, expanded TCRs formed significantly more large CDR3 similarity clusters, which is consistent with antigen-driven responses. Repeated subsampling changed both the strength of the expansion versus patch-test correlation and the threshold at which the correlation became significant. A positive correlation was found between the number of PT1 expanded TCRs and patch test score, with significance reached at thresholds 8, 16 and 32 but not 4. Because every patient had alopecia, a presumed autoimmune disease, the patients' immune response might differ from that of healthy individuals.

What the time point label conveys for this sample: patch test 2, 6 weeks after DPC sensitization. The treatment or condition label here, explained by the study, means: therapeutic diphenylcyclopropenone sensitization with weekly scalp DPC. Blood at each patch-test visit was drawn before the patch test was applied. Patients were considered eligible if aged 18 to 70, diagnosed with alopecia and deemed suitable for DPC therapy, and patients were excluded if pregnant. Total RNA was extracted from unfractionated whole blood that had been collected in Tempus Blood RNA tubes. CDR1 and CDR2 are read off the germline V gene as MDHEN and SYDVKM. V is shortened by 2 bases, J by 0 bases, and the region joining them spans 1 base. The CDR3, cysteine through phenylalanine, is 12 amino acids long. Only CDR3 DNA remains: 36 bases, in frame from the first base. This clonotype was counted many times. It has no known antigen specificity. Base-call qualities are not available, and no considerably larger clone is one nucleotide away.

The protocol used for the library was RACE. The data were produced on a NextSeq 500. Library preparation attached unique molecular identifiers to individual cDNA molecules for quantitative, reproducible TCR counting. From each blood RNA sample, both TCR alpha and TCR beta chains were sequenced. The authors' analysis ran thus. A median of about 100,000 TCRs per sample was observed, with a range of roughly 20,000 to 700,000. V, J and CDR3 annotation of the TCR reads was performed with the Decombinator software suite. For PS versus PT1 abundance plots, all samples were subsampled to the same number of TCRs (28,000). TCRs were defined as expanded if absent before sensitization and observed at least eight times at the 2-week time point. TCRdb trimmed the raw reads at Q25, called clones with MiXCR and kept productive beta chains. All rows with the same CDR3 protein become a single entry with the most common DNA and genes. The V and J calls come from TCRdb's annotation, not from the publication. The table for this sample lists more than 70,000 distinct CDR3 sequences; approximately 10% of them were counted only once. The leading ten clones occupy roughly 1.5% of the sample.

This receptor was obtained from a man younger than 30 with alopecia areata. Some clones in this sample may be carry-over from other donors' samples. The sequencing used whole blood, collected in connection with sensitization to the hapten diphenylcyclopropenone (DPC). The receptor chain draws on TRBV28 and TRBJ2-5; the D gene lacks a confident call. The CDR3 here reads CASSLHQETQYF. The bases read TGTGCCAGCAGTTTACACCAAGAGACCCAGTACTTC.